This TCR beta chain was identified during a study of response to subunit inactivated influenza vaccine. TCRdb analysed the RT-PCR reads with MiXCR anew, one entry per CDR3 protein. The data hold some 500,000 distinct CDR3 sequences, with 10% to 15% observed a single time. This clonotype was detected only a few times. This CDR3 is built from 11 residues. V lost 7 bases, J lost 0 bases, and 3 bases lay in between. The J gene is TRBJ1-1, the V gene TRBV12-3 or TRBV12-4; D is ambiguous. The sequence was collected from a man in his fifties who received an inactivated influenza vaccine. Here the sequenced sample was PBMCs from blood, taken roughly 46 days after vaccination. CDR3 in amino acids: CASNLNTEAFF. CDR3 DNA: TGTGCCAGCAACCTGAACACTGAAGCTTTCTTT.